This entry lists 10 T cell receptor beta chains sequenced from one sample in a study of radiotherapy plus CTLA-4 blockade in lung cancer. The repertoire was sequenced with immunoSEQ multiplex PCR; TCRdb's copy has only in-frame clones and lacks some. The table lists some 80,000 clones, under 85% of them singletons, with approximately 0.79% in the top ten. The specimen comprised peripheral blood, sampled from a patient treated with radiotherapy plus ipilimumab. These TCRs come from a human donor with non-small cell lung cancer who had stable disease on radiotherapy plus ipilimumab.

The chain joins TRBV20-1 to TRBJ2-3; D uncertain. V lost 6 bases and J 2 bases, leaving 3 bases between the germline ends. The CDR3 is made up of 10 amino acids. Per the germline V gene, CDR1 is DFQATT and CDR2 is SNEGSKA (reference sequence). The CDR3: CSAYTDTQYF. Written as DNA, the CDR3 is TGCAGTGCCTACACAGATACGCAGTATTTT.

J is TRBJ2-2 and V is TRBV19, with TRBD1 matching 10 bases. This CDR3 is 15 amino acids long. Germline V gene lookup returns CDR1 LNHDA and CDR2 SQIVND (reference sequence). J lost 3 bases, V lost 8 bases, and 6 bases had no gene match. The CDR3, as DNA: TGTGCCAGTCGTCGGACAGGGGGTTACACCGGGGAGCTGTTTTTT. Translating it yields CASRRTGGYTGELFF.

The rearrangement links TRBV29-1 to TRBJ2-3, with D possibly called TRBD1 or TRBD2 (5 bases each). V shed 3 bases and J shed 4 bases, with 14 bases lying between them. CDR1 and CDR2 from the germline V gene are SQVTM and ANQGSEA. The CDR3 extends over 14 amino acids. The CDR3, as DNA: TGCAGCGTTGATTCGACCCCGGGACCAGATACGCAGTATTTT. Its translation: CSVDSTPGPDTQYF.

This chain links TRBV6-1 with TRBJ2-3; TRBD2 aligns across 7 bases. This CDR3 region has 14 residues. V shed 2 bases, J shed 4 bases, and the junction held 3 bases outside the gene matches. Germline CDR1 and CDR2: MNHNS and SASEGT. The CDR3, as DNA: TGTGCCAGCAGTGAACAGGGAGGGGCAGATACGCAGTATTTT. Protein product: CASSEQGGADTQYF.

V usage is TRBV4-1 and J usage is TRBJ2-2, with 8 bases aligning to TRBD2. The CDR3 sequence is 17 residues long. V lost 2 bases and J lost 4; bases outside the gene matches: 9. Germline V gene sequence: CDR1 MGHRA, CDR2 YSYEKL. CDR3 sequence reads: CASSQRVSGSGTGELFF. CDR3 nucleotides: TGCGCCAGCAGCCAAAGAGTGAGCGGGAGCGGCACCGGGGAGCTGTTTTTT.

CDR3 DNA: TGTGCCAGTAGTATACGGGGTAGCAATCAGCCCCAGCATTTT. Its translation is CASSIRGSNQPQHF. The V gene is TRBV19, the J gene TRBJ1-5; D is unclear. Germline lookup yields CDR1 LNHDA and CDR2 SQIVND (reference sequence). V was trimmed by 2 bases and J by 0 bases, leaving 5 bases between them. There are 14 residues in the CDR3.

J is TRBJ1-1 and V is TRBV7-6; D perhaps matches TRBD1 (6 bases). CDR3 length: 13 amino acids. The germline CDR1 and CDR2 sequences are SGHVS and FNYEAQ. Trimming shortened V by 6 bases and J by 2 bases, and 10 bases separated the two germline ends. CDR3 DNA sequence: TGTGCCAGCAGATCGGACAGCAACACTGAAGCTTTCTTT. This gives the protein CASRSDSNTEAFF.

CDR3 sequence (DNA): TGTGCCAGCAGCTTGACAGGGGGTTTCGACGAGCAGTACTTC. It codes for CASSLTGGFDEQYF. This sequence joins TRBV5-6 and TRBJ2-7; 8 bases are a match to TRBD1. Germline V gives CDR1 SGHDT, CDR2 YYEEEE. The CDR3 runs to 14 residues. The V gene end was trimmed by 1 base and the J gene end by 5 bases; junction bases not matched to a gene: 5.

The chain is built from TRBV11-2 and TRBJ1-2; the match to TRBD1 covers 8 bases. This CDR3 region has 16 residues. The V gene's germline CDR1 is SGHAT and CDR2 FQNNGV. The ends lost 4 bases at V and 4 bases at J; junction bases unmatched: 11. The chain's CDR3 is CASSSGARGPGYGYTF. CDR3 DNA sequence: TGTGCCAGCAGCTCGGGAGCCAGGGGGCCAGGCTATGGCTACACCTTC.

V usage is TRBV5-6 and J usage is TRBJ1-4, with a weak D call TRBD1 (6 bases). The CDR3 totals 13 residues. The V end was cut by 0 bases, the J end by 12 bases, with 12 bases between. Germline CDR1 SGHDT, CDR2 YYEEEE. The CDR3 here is CASSLVRSGELFF. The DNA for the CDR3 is TGTGCCAGCAGCTTGGTTCGGTCAGGGGAACTGTTTTTT.